A selection of T cell receptor beta chains follows, all from one sample in a study of blood T cell repertoires in COVID-19. Profiled with immunoSEQ multiplex PCR; TCRdb holds only in-frame clones, not every one. The profile shows about 100,000 clones, more than 70% of them singletons. The material sequenced was peripheral blood. These receptors came from a man aged 35 to 55 with active or convalescent COVID-19. The conserved cysteine and the conserved F or W are not part of the CDR3 here. Size is omitted from some rows. Given values are once, few, many or a class for expanded clones.

clone_size v_call cdr3_aa
few TRBV2 ASRKTESNQPQH
NA TRBV30 AWGYRVNTEAF
NA TRBV18 ASSVSSGANVLT
NA TRBV3-1/TRBV3-2 ASSQESGLAGADTQY
NA TRBV11-2 ASSLGGTSNQPQH
NA TRBV7-2 ASRIQGGTEAF
NA TRBV28 ASSLFGGSFSIEQY
once TRBV29-1 SVDVGAGGYGYT
NA TRBV6-2/TRBV6-3 ASSYAGAGNIQY
NA TRBV6-4 ASSADINTEAF
NA TRBV28 ASSFSSDLGNIQY
NA TRBV6-2/TRBV6-3 ASSFPSEGPAYEQY
NA TRBV9 ASSVGTVQTYEQY
NA TRBV7-2 ASSPLKGPGRGNTIY
NA TRBV5-1 ASSLADRGADGYT
few TRBV11-2 ASTYTVGGSQETQY
NA TRBV9 ASSRWTGEYNEQF
NA TRBV5-1 ASSRAPSSGANVLT
NA TRBV7-2 ASSPGLAGVYNEQF
NA TRBV18 ASSPTSAGSGNTIY
NA TRBV19 ASRPGGGTEAF
NA TRBV5-1 ASSLGGEAGNTIY
NA TRBV2 ASSGTAQPQH
NA TRBV5-6 ASSYTGDYGYT
few TRBV5-1 ASSFNGQGRGDTQY
few TRBV30 AWSRRDSGNTIY
NA TRBV6-1 ASSELEVNPPYEQY
NA TRBV30 AWSGQGGETQY
few TRBV7-2 ASSPPTSGRAIGTQY
once TRBV24-1 ATSVAGDPHEQY
NA TRBV11-1 ASSFRGTELTDTQY
NA TRBV5-6 ASSPREASGELF
NA TRBV25-1 ASSYLAFANTGELF
NA TRBV27 ASSSNLAGGTTQY